Below are 15 T cell receptor beta chains sequenced from a single sample in a study of vaccination and CD4 T cells after COVID-19. Researchers used the Oncomine TCR Beta short-read assay to sequence DNA from cultured CD4+ T cells. MiXCR, run by TCRdb on the PCR reads, gives a single entry per CDR3 protein. The profile covers about 26,000 distinct CDR3 sequences, with over 60% appearing a single time and about 5% taken by the ten largest. The treatment here: approximately 9-day PBMC culture with coronavirus spike peptide pools or control peptides (ViraFEST assay). No cognate antigen is known for these TCRs. The sample was CD4+ T cells from blood, cultured in vitro. All receptors derive from a human donor who had recovered from COVID-19.

This clonotype was counted only a few times. The germline gene is not matched at one end of the junction; a read error may be the cause. The chain carries TRBV7-2 and TRBJ1-5, with D tentatively TRBD1 (6 bases). The CDR3 totals 15 residues. Germline values: CDR1 SGHTA, CDR2 FQGNSA. CDR3 protein: CASSLVTGGGQPQHF. The CDR3 bases are TGTGCCAGCAGTTTAGTAACCGGGGGCGGGCAGCCCCAGCATTTT.

The chain has TRBV24-1 and TRBJ2-3, with a tentative D call TRBD2 (6 bases). CDR3 length: 15 amino acids. The V and J ends lost 5 bases and 0 bases respectively, with 11 bases between them. Germline values: CDR1 KGHDR, CDR2 SFDVKD. The CDR3 DNA is TGTGCCACCAGTGGGGGCCTAGCGAGCACAGATACGCAGTATTTT. It codes for CATSGGLASTDTQYF.

The chain joins TRBV6-5 to TRBJ2-7, with 9 bases matching TRBD2. The CDR3 loop spans 15 amino acids. Germline-derived CDR1 and CDR2 are MNHEY and SVGAGI. V was clipped by 4 bases and J by 0 bases; unmatched bases: 4. DNA for the CDR3: TGTGCCAGCAGTTCCTATAGCGGGAGCTCCTACGAGCAGTACTTC. It translates to CASSSYSGSSYEQYF.

The V call is TRBV7-9, the J call TRBJ1-2; 7 bases agree with TRBD1. The CDR3 loop spans 13 amino acids. Trimming took 1 base from V and 4 from J; bases not matched to a gene: 0. Germline CDR1 reads SEHNR; CDR2 reads FQNEAQ (reference sequence). CDR3 amino acids: CASSLGTGYGYTF. The CDR3 DNA follows: TGTGCCAGCAGCTTAGGGACAGGCTATGGCTACACCTTC. The full variable domain, with the rest looked up from reference TRBV7-9 and TRBJ1-2, is DTGVSQNPRHKITKRGQNVTFRCDPISEHNRLYWYRQTLGQGPEFLTYFQNEAQLEKSRLLSDRFSAERPKGSFSTLEIQRTEQGDSAMYLCASSLGTGYGYTFGSGTRLTVV.

V gene TRBV25-1 combines with J gene TRBJ2-1; 7 positions match TRBD2. The CDR3 covers 16 residues. The germline CDR1 and CDR2 sequences are MGHDK and SYGVNS. Germline trimming cut 0 bases from V and 1 base from J; bases unmatched to any gene: 3. The chain's CDR3 is CASSEYLLASYNEQFF. The CDR3 bases are TGTGCCAGCAGTGAATATCTACTAGCGTCCTACAATGAGCAGTTCTTC.

The chain uses TRBV20-1 and TRBJ1-2; D might be TRBD1 (6 bases). The CDR3 spans 16 residues. Trimming removed 2 bases at V and 5 bases at J, with 21 bases between. Germline V gene sequence: CDR1 DFQATT, CDR2 SNEGSKA (reference sequence). CDR3 amino acids: CSARPSSGEILYGYTF. Here the CDR3 DNA reads TGCAGTGCTAGACCCTCCTCAGGGGAGATCCTTTATGGCTACACCTTC.

This chain joins TRBV20-1 and TRBJ2-1; D possibly matches TRBD1 or TRBD2 (5 bases each). The CDR3 runs to 10 residues. The V gene's germline CDR1 is DFQATT and CDR2 SNEGSKA (reference sequence). V was clipped by 2 bases and J by 16 bases, with 12 bases between them. The CDR3 nucleotides read TGCAGTGCTAGAATAAGAGGGGATTTCTTC. Protein product: CSARIRGDFF.

This chain uses TRBV19 with TRBJ2-6; D perhaps matches TRBD1 (5 bases). CDR3 size: 15 residues. Trimming pared 4 bases from V and 4 bases from J, leaving 11 bases between. Germline CDR1 reads LNHDA; CDR2 reads SQIVND (reference sequence). The CDR3 coding sequence is TGTGCCAGTAGTACAACAGGTGCCGGGGCCAACGTCCTGACTTTC. Protein sequence: CASSTTGAGANVLTF. Full variable domain (remainder filled in from reference TRBV19 and TRBJ2-6): DGGITQSPKYLFRKEGQNVTLSCEQNLNHDAMYWYRQDPGQGLRLIYYSQIVNDFQKGDIAEGYSVSREKKESFPLTVTSAQKNPTAFYLCASSTTGAGANVLTFGAGSRLTVL.

There are a few counts of this clonotype. The gene calls are TRBV2 and TRBJ1-3; perhaps TRBD1 as D (5 bases). V was clipped by 11 bases and J by 0 bases, with 11 bases between them. The CDR3 is 13 residues long. Germline V lookup: CDR1 SNHLY, CDR2 FYNNEI. The CDR3, as DNA: TGTGCCGCCAGGGAGAGCTCTGGAAACACCATATATTTT. Its protein product is CAARESSGNTIYF.

The chain is built from TRBV14 and TRBJ2-3; 9 positions match TRBD2. CDR1 is SGHDN and CDR2 is FVKESK in the germline V gene. CDR3 size: 16 residues. The ends lost 2 bases at V and 5 bases at J; junction bases unmatched: 8. The CDR3 loop reads CASSQHSGSWGDTQYF. The CDR3 DNA is TGTGCCAGCAGCCAACATAGCGGGAGTTGGGGAGATACGCAGTATTTT.

The sample holds one count of this clonotype. Since the CDR3 does not end with the conserved phenylalanine or tryptophan, this likely comes from a read error. V gene TRBV28 combines with J gene TRBJ2-4; tentative D call: TRBD1 (6 bases). The V end was cut by 5 bases, the J end by 1 base, with 6 bases between. The germline gives CDR1 MDHEN, CDR2 SYDVKM. This CDR3 region has 13 residues. CDR3 sequence: CASSQGAKNIQYL. The CDR3 region has the DNA TGTGCCAGCAGTCAGGGGGCCAAAAACATTCAGTACCTC.

The chain links TRBV30 to TRBJ1-6; no firm D call. V lost 2 bases and J 3 bases, leaving 17 bases between the germline ends. The CDR3 consists of 17 residues. The germline CDR1 and CDR2 sequences are GTSNPN and SVGIG (reference sequence). The chain's CDR3 is CAWSPADLTSYNSPLHF. The CDR3 nucleotides are TGTGCCTGGAGTCCTGCCGACTTGACAAGCTATAATTCACCCCTCCACTTT.

This chain links TRBV7-8 with TRBJ2-7; no clear D. V lost 5 bases and J lost 1, with 15 bases in between. The CDR3 extends over 15 amino acids. Germline lookup yields CDR1 SGHVS and CDR2 FQNEAQ. CDR3 nucleotide sequence: TGTGCCAGCAGCCGAACCGACACCAAATCCTACGAGCAGTACTTC. Translating gives CASSRTDTKSYEQYF.

This clonotype has just one count. This rearrangement joins TRBV30 to TRBJ1-5; D is unclear. The CDR3 extends over 13 amino acids. Trimming stripped 0 bases from V and 2 bases from J, with 5 bases between. Germline CDR1 is GTSNPN and CDR2 is SVGIG (reference sequence). The CDR3 DNA follows: TGTGCCTGGAGTGTATCTGGCAATCAGCCCCAGCATTTT. Translating gives CAWSVSGNQPQHF.

V is TRBV28 and J is TRBJ1-1; D might be TRBD1 (5 bases). Looked up from germline, CDR1 is MDHEN and CDR2 is SYDVKM. The CDR3 is 13 amino acids. V lost 6 bases to trimming and J lost 3 bases, with 11 bases between them. CDR3 DNA sequence: TGTGCCAGCAGCCGCAGGGAAGACACTGAAGCTTTCTTT. It yields the protein CASSRREDTEAFF.